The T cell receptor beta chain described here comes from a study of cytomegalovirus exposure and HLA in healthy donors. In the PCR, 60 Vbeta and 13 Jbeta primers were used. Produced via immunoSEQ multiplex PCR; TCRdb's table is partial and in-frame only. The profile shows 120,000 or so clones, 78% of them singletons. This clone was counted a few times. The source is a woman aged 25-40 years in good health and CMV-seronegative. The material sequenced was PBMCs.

CDR3: CAACRVGYTGELFF. In DNA, the CDR3 is TGTGCCGCATGCAGGGTAGGGTACACCGGGGAGCTGTTTTTT. The chain combines TRBV28 with TRBJ2-2, with a tentative D call TRBD1 (5 bases). Trimming removed 11 bases from V and 3 bases from J, with 16 bases in between. Germline V gene lookup returns CDR1 MDHEN and CDR2 SYDVKM. This CDR3 has 14 residues.